This T cell receptor beta chain was identified during a study of metastatic and nonmetastatic thyroid tumors. Overall study findings and caveats: According to reports, the diversity of TCR beta was significantly higher in malignant thyroid tumors than in benign nodules, and this held in both blood and tumor samples.

The table lists this clone with many counts. Its target is not known. V was pared by 1 base and J by 0 bases, with 10 bases between. CDR1 is SGHTS and CDR2 is YDEGEE in the germline V gene. The CDR3 loop spans 15 amino acids. As originally analysed: What underpinned the distant-metastasis classifier for papillary thyroid cancer was the set of CDR3 differences across clinicopathological groups. TCRdb re-clonotyped the PCR reads through MiXCR. These V and J calls derive from TCRdb rather than the authors' analysis. The sample lists 9,000 to 10,000 clones; approximately 11% were seen once. None of the patients had undergone any treatment ahead of thyroid surgery.

Sequenced sample: tumor tissue. V usage is TRBV5-8 and J usage is TRBJ1-1; D not certain. This clonotype was sampled from a female donor with papillary thyroid cancer or a benign thyroid nodule (not recorded which). Some clones in this sample may be carry-over from other donors' samples. CDR3 sequence reads: CASSLIVVMNTEAFF. The CDR3 DNA reads as TGTGCCAGCAGCTTGATTGTAGTTATGAACACTGAAGCTTTCTTT.